This entry is about one T cell receptor beta chain. The sample comes from a study of OX40 agonist ivuxolimab in advanced cancers. Assay used: immunoSEQ multiplex PCR; TCRdb lists only in-frame clones, some missing. The profile covers under 80,000 clones, with about 91% appearing a single time and over 2% taken by the ten largest. Germline values: CDR1 GTSNPN, CDR2 SVGIG (reference sequence). Trimming left V 1 base short and J 8 bases short, with 21 bases between. The CDR3 length is 16 residues. The sequences come from CD4+ or CD8+ T cells sorted from blood, collected in a trial of the OX40 agonist ivuxolimab. V and J are TRBV30 and TRBJ1-3; D remains unclear. The sequence was obtained from an adult with an advanced solid tumor such as melanoma, head and neck, liver or kidney cancer. The CDR3 nucleotides are TGTGCCTGGAGTGCCCCCGGAAGCCTGGGCGGGGACACCATATATTTT. This codes for CAWSAPGSLGGDTIYF.